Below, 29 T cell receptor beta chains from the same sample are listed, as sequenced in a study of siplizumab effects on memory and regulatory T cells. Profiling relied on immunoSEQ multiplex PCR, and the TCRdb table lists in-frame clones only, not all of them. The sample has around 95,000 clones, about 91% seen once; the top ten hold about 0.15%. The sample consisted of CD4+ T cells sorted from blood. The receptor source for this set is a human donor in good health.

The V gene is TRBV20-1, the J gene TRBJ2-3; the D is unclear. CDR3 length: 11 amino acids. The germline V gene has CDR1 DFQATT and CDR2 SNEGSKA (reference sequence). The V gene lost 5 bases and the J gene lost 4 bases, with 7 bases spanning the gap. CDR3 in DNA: TGCAGTGCTGCCCCAGCAGATACGCAGTATTTT. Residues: CSAAPADTQYF.

CDR3 in DNA: TGTGCCAGCAGCTTAGTTCCAGCGGGGCATGAGCAGTTCTTC. Protein sequence: CASSLVPAGHEQFF. The rearrangement uses TRBV7-8 and TRBJ2-1, with 7 bases matching TRBD2. Trimming took 1 base from V and 8 from J; bases not matched to a gene: 5. The CDR3 has 14 residues. Germline V lookup: CDR1 SGHVS, CDR2 FQNEAQ.

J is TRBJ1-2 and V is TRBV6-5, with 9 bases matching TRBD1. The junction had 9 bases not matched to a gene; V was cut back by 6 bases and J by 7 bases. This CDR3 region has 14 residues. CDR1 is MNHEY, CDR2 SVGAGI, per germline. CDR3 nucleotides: TGTGCCAGCAGCAGGGACAGGGACTTGGGTGGCTACACCTTC. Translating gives CASSRDRDLGGYTF.

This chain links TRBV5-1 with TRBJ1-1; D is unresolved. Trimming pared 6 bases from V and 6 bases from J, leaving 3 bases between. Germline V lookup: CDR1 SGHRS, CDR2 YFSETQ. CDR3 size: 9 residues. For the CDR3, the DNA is TGCGCCAGCAAGTCTGAAGCTTTCTTT. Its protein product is CASKSEAFF.

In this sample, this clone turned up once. In nucleotides, the CDR3 is TGTGCCAGCAGTGAGGCCCAGGGGGGTGAAAAACTGTTTTTT. Its protein product is CASSEAQGGEKLFF. The chain combines TRBV6-1 with TRBJ1-4; 7 positions match TRBD1. Germline CDR1 MNHNS, CDR2 SASEGT. The CDR3 runs 14 residues. The J segment lost 7 bases and the V segment lost 3 bases, leaving 5 bases of the junction unmatched.

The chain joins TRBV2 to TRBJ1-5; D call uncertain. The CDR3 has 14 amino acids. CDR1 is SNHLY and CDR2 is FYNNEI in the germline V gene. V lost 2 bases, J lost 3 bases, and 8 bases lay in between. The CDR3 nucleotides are TGTGCCAGCAGTGAAAGGTCGAACAATCAGCCCCAGCATTTT. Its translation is CASSERSNNQPQHF.

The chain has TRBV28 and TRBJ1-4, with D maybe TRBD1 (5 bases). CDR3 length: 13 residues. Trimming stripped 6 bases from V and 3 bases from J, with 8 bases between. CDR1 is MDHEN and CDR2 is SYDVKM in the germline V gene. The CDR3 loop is CASRGEANEKLFF. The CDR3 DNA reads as TGTGCCAGCAGGGGGGAAGCTAATGAAAAACTGTTTTTT.

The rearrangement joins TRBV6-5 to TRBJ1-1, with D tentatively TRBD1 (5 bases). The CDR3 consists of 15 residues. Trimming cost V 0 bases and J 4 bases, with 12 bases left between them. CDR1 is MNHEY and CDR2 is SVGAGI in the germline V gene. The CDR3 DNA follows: TGTGCCAGCAGTTACTCGATTTCCGGGGGCACTGAAGCTTTCTTT. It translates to CASSYSISGGTEAFF.

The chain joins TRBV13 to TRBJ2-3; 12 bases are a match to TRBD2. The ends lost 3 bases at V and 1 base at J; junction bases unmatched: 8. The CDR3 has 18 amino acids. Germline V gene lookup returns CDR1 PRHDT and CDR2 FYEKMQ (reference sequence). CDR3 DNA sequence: TGTGCCAGCAGCTTCAAACTAGCGGGGGGCAGCCGCACAGATACGCAGTATTTT. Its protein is CASSFKLAGGSRTDTQYF. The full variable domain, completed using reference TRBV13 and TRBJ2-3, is AAGVIQSPRHLIKEKRETATLKCYPIPRHDTVYWYQQGPGQDPQFLISFYEKMQSDKGSIPDRFSAQQFSDYHSELNMSSLELGDSALYFCASSFKLAGGSRTDTQYFGPGTRLTVL.

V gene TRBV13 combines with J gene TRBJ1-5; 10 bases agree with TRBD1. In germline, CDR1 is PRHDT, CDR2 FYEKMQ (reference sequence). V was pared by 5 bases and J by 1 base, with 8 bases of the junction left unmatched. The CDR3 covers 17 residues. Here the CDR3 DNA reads TGTGCCAGCAGCCGAAGGACAGGGGGACCGAGCAATCAGCCCCAGCATTTT. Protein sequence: CASSRRTGGPSNQPQHF.

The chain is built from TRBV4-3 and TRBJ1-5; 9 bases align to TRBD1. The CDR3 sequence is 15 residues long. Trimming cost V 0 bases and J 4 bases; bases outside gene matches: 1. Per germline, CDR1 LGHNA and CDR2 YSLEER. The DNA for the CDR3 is TGCGCCAGCAGCCAAGAGGGGACAGGGAATCAGCCCCAGCATTTT. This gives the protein CASSQEGTGNQPQHF.

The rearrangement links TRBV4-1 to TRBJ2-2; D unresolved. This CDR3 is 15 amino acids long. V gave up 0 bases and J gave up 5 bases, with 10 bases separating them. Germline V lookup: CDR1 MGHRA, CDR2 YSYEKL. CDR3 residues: CASSQEGGVTGELFF. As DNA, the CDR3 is TGCGCCAGCAGCCAAGAGGGTGGGGTGACCGGGGAGCTGTTTTTT.

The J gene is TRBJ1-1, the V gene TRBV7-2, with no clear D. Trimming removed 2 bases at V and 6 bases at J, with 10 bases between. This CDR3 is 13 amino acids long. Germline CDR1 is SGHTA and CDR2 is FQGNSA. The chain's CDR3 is CASSLRSGPEAFF. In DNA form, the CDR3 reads TGTGCCAGCAGCTTAAGGTCGGGTCCTGAAGCTTTCTTT.

The CDR3 loop is CASGDNGQTYQETQYF. In DNA, the CDR3 is TGTGCCAGCGGGGATAACGGCCAAACGTACCAAGAGACCCAGTACTTC. This rearrangement joins TRBV5-6 to TRBJ2-5; D uncertain. Trimming shortened V by 7 bases and J by 0 bases, and 19 bases separated the two germline ends. The germline V gene has CDR1 SGHDT and CDR2 YYEEEE. The CDR3 loop spans 16 amino acids.

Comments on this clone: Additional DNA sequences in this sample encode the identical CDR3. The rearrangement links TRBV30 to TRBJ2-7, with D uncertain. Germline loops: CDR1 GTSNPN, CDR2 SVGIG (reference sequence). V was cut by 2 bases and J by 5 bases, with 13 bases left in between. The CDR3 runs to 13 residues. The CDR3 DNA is TGTGCCTGGAGTAGTGGATTTTTGAACGAGCAGTACTTC. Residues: CAWSSGFLNEQYF.

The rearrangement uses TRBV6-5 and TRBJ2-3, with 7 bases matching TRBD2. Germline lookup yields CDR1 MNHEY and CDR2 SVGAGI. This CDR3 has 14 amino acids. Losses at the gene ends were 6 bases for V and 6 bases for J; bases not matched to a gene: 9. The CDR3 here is CASRTGGRMDTQYF. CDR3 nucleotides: TGTGCCAGCAGAACGGGGGGAAGGATGGATACGCAGTATTTT.

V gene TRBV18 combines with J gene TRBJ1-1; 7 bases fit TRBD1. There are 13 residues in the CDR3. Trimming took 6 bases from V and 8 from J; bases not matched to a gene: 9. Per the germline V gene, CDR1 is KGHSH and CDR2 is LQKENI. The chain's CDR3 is CASSQESGQEAFF. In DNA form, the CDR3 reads TGTGCCAGCTCCCAAGAGTCGGGACAGGAAGCTTTCTTT.

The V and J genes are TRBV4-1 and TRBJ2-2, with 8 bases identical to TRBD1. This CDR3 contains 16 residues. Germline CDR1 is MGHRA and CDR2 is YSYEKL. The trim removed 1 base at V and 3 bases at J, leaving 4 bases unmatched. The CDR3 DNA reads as TGCGCCAGCAGCCAAGCCACAGGGGGAGACACCGGGGAGCTGTTTTTT. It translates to CASSQATGGDTGELFF.

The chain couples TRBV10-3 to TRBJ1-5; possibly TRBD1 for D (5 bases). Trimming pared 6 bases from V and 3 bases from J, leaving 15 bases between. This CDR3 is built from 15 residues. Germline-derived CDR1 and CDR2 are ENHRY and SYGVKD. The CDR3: CAISERPGNNQPQHF. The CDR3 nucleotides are TGTGCCATCAGCGAACGTCCAGGGAACAATCAGCCCCAGCATTTT.

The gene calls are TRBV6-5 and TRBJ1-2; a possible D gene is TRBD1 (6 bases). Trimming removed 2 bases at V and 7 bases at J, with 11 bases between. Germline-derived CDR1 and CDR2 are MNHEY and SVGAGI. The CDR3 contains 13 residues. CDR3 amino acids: CASSYPTGGGYTF. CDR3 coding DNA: TGTGCCAGCAGTTACCCGACAGGAGGTGGCTACACCTTC.

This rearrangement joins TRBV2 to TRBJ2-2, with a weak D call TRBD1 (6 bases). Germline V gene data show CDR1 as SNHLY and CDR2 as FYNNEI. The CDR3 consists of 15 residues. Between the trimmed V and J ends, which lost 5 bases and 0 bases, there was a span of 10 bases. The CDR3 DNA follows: TGTGCCAGCAGTACCGACAGGCCGAACACCGGGGAGCTGTTTTTT. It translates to CASSTDRPNTGELFF.

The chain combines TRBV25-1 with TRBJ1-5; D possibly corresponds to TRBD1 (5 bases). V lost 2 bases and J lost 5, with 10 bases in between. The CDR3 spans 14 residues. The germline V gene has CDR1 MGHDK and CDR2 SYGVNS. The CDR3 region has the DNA TGTGCCAGCAGTGAAGGCAGGGACCATCAGCCCCAGCATTTT. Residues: CASSEGRDHQPQHF.

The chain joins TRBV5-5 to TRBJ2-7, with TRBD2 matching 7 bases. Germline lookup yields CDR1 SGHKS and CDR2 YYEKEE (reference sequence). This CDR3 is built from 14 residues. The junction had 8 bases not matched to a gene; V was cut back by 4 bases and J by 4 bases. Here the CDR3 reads CASSNGGGFYEQYF. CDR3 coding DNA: TGTGCCAGCAGCAATGGCGGGGGTTTTTACGAGCAGTACTTC.

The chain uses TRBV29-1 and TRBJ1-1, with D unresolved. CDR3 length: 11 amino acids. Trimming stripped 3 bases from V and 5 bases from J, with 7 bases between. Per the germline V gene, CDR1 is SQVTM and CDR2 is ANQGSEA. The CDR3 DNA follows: TGCAGCGTTGACTGGGGTACTGAAGCTTTCTTT. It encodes CSVDWGTEAFF.

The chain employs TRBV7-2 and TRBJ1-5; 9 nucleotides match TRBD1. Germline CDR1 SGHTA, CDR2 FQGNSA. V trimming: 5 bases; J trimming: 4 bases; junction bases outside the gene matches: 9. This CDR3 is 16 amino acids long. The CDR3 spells CASSPGQGGGNQPQHF. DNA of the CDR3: TGTGCCAGCAGCCCGGGACAGGGAGGAGGGAATCAGCCCCAGCATTTT.

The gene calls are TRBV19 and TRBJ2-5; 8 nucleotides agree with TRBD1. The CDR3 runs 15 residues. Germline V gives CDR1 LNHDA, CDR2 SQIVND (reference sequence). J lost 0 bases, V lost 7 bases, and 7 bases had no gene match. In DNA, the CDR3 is TGTGCCAGTACCTTAACAGGGGGGCACCAAGAGACCCAGTACTTC. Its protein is CASTLTGGHQETQYF.

This CDR3 is CASSPTGDLNYGYTF. The CDR3 DNA is TGTGCCAGCTCACCAACTGGAGACTTGAACTATGGCTACACCTTC. The V and J genes are TRBV18 and TRBJ1-2; the D is unclear. This CDR3 contains 15 residues. The V end was cut by 2 bases, the J end by 2 bases, with 12 bases between. In germline, CDR1 is KGHSH, CDR2 LQKENI.

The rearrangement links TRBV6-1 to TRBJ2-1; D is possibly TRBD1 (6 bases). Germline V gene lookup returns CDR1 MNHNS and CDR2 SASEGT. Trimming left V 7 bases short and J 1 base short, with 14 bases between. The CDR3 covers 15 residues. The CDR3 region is CASTPYRESYNEQFF. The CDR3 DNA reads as TGTGCCAGCACACCCTACAGGGAATCCTACAATGAGCAGTTCTTC.

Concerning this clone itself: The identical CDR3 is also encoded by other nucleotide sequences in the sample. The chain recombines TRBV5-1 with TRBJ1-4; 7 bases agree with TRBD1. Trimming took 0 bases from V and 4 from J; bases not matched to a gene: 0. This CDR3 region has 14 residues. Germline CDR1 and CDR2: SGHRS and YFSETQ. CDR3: CASSLGQGNEKLFF. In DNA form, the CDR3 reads TGCGCCAGCAGCTTGGGACAGGGTAATGAAAAACTGTTTTTT.